Sequencing of this TCR beta chain was carried out in a study of graft-versus-host responses after intestinal transplantation. Study information: The whole recipient group had anti-thymocyte globulin induction followed by tacrolimus and steroids for around three years.

CDR1 and CDR2 (germline): MDHEN, SYDVKM. V gave up 5 bases and J gave up 7 bases; unmatched junction bases: 6. This CDR3 has 15 amino acids. Study-level results: Marrow from the recipient contained GvH clones, some of which had appeared first in ileum or blood. Graft-versus-host to host-versus-graft clonal ratios in allografts were high in patients with graft-donor T cell macrochimerism. Circulating GvH clones peaking coincided with falling HvG clones soon after transplant.

This clone has just one count. Its antigen remains unknown. Produced via immunoSEQ multiplex PCR; TCRdb's table is partial and in-frame only. The sample yields about 9,500 clones, roughly 88% seen once. The TCR was taken from a human patient who received an intestinal transplant, so some T cells may come from the graft donor. The chain couples TRBV28 to TRBJ2-3; TRBD2 matches 13 bases. The sequenced sample was PBMCs, obtained 230 to 250 days after intestinal transplant. The CDR3, as DNA: TGTGCCAGCAGTCACACTAGCGGGAGGGTGTATACGCAGTATTTT. It codes for CASSHTSGRVYTQYF. Full variable domain (outside the CDR3, taken from reference TRBV28 and TRBJ2-3): DVKVTQSSRYLVKRTGEKVFLECVQDMDHENMFWYRQDPGLGLRLIYFSYDVKMKEKGDIPEGYSVSREKKERFSLILESASTNQTSMYLCASSHTSGRVYTQYFGPGTRLTVL.